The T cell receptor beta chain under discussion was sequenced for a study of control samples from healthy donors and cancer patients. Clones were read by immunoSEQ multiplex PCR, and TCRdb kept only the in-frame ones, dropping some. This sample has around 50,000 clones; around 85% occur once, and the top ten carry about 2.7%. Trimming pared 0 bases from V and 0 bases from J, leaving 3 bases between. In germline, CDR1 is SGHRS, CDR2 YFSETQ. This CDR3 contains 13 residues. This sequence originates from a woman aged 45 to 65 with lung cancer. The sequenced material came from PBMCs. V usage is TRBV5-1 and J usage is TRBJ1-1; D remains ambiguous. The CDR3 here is CASSLGMNTEAFF. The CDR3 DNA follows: TGCGCCAGCAGCTTGGGAATGAACACTGAAGCTTTCTTT. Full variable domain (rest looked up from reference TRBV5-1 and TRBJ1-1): KAGVTQTPRYLIKTRGQQVTLSCSPISGHRSVSWYQQTPGQGLQFLFEYFSETQRNKGNFPGRFSGRQFSNSRSEMNVSTLELGDSALYLCASSLGMNTEAFFGQGTRLTVV.